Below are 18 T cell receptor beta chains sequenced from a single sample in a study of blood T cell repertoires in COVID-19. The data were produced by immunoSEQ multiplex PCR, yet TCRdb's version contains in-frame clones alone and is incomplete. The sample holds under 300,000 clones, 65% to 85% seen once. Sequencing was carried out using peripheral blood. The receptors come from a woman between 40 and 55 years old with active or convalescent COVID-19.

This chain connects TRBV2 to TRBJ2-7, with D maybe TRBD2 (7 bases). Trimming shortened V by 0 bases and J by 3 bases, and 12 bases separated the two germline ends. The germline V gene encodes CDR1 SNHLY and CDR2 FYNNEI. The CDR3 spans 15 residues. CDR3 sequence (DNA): TGTGCCAGCAGTGAAGCGGGGGGGGCTGGCTACGAGCAGTACTTC. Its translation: CASSEAGGAGYEQYF.

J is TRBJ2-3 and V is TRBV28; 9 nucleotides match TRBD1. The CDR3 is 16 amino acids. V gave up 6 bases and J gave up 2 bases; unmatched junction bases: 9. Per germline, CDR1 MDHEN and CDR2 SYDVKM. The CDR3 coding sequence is TGTGCCAGCAGCATCAACAGGGGGCGATTCACAGATACGCAGTATTTT. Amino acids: CASSINRGRFTDTQYF.

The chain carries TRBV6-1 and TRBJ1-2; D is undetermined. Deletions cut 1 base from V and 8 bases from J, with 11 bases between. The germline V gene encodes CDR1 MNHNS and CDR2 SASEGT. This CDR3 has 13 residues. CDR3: CASSEVEMRGYTF. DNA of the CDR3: TGTGCCAGCAGTGAAGTAGAAATGCGGGGCTACACCTTC.

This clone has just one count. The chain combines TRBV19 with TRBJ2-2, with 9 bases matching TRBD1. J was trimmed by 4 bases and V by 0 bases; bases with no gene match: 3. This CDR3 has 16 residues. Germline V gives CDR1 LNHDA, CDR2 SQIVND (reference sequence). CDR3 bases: TGTGCCAGTAGTATAGATGGGACAGGGCCCACCGGGGAGCTGTTTTTT. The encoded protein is CASSIDGTGPTGELFF. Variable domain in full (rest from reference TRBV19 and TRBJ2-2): DGGITQSPKYLFRKEGQNVTLSCEQNLNHDAMYWYRQDPGQGLRLIYYSQIVNDFQKGDIAEGYSVSREKKESFPLTVTSAQKNPTAFYLCASSIDGTGPTGELFFGEGSRLTVL.

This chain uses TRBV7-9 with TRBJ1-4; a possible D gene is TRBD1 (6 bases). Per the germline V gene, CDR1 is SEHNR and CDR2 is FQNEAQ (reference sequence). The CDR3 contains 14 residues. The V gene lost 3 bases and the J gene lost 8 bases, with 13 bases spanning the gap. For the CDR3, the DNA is TGTGCCAGCAGCTTGACAGGCTTAGGGGAAAAACTGTTTTTT. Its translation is CASSLTGLGEKLFF.

The CDR3 here is CASSVLTGGGGYGYTF. The CDR3 nucleotides are TGTGCCAGCAGCGTATTAACGGGGGGCGGTGGGTATGGCTACACCTTC. V is TRBV9 and J is TRBJ1-2; a weak D match, TRBD1 (6 bases). This CDR3 has 16 residues. V was trimmed by 1 base and J by 5 bases, leaving 18 bases between them. Germline V gene sequence: CDR1 SGDLS, CDR2 YYNGEE.

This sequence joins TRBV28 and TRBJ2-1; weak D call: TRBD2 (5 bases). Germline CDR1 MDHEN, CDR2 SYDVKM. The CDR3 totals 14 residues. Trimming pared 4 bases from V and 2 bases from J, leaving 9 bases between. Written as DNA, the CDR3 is TGTGCCAGCAGTTCCCGGCGGGCCTACAATGAGCAGTTCTTC. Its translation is CASSSRRAYNEQFF.

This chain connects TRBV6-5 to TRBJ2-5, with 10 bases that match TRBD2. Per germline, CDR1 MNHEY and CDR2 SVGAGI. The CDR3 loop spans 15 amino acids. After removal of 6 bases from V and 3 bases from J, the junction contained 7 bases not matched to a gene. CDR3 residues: CASRKIAGGEETQYF. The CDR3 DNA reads TGTGCCAGCAGGAAAATAGCGGGGGGCGAAGAGACCCAGTACTTC.

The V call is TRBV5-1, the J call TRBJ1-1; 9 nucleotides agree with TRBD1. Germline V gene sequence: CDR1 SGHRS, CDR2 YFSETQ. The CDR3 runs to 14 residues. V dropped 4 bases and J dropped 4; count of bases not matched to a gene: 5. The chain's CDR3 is CASSRSQGATEAFF. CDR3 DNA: TGCGCCAGCAGCCGATCACAGGGGGCCACTGAAGCTTTCTTT.

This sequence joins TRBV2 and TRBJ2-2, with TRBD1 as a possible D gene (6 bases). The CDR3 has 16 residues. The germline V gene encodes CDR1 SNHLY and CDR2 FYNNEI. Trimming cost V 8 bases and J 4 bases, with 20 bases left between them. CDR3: CASRAIQGRATGELFF. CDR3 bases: TGTGCCAGCCGTGCCATACAGGGTCGGGCCACCGGGGAGCTGTTTTTT.

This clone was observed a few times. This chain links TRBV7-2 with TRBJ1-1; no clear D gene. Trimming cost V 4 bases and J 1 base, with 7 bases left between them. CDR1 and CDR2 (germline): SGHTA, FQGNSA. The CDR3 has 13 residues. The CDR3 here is CASSSYKNTEAFF. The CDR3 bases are TGTGCCAGCAGCTCTTACAAGAACACTGAAGCTTTCTTT.

The CDR3 reads CASSDASQPETQYF. CDR3 sequence (DNA): TGTGCCAGCAGTGACGCTAGCCAGCCAGAGACCCAGTACTTC. This sequence joins TRBV2 and TRBJ2-5; D perhaps matches TRBD2 (5 bases). CDR3 length equals 14 residues. Germline V gene lookup returns CDR1 SNHLY and CDR2 FYNNEI. The V end was cut by 3 bases, the J end by 4 bases, with 12 bases between.

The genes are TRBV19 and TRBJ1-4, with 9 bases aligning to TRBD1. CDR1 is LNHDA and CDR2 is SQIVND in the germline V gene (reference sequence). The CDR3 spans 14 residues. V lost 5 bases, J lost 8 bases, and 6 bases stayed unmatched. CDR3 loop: CASSVQGAAEKLFF. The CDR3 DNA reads TGTGCCAGTAGTGTACAGGGGGCGGCGGAAAAACTGTTTTTT.

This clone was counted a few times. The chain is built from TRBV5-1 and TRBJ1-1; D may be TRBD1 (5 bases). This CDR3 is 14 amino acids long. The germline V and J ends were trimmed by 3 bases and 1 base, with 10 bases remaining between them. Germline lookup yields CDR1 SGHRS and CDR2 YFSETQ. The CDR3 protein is CASSSQATNTEAFF. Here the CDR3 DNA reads TGCGCCAGCAGCTCACAGGCAACGAACACTGAAGCTTTCTTT.

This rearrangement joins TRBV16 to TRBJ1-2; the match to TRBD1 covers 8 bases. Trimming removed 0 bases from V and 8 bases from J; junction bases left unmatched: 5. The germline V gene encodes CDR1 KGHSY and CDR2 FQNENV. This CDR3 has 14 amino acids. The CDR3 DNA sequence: TGTGCCAGCAGCCAATCTCAGGGGGCTGGGGGCTACACCTTC. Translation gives CASSQSQGAGGYTF.

CDR3 amino acids: CASSLDSSSYNSPLHF. The CDR3 coding sequence is TGTGCCAGCAGCCTGGACAGTAGCTCCTATAATTCACCCCTCCACTTT. The chain recombines TRBV3-1 (or the pseudogene TRBV3-2) with TRBJ1-6; the D gene is possibly TRBD1 (6 bases). The CDR3 extends over 16 amino acids. V was pared by 4 bases and J by 0 bases, with 10 bases between. In germline, CDR1 is LGHDT, CDR2 YNNKEL (reference sequence).

The CDR3 region has the DNA TGCGCCAGCAGCTTGAGGAGACTAGCGGGGGGGTTCACAGATACGCAGTATTTT. This translates into CASSLRRLAGGFTDTQYF. The chain recombines TRBV5-1 with TRBJ2-3; 14 bases line up with TRBD2. With V trimmed by 1 base and J by 2 bases, 6 bases remained unmatched. CDR3 length: 18 amino acids. The germline V gene has CDR1 SGHRS and CDR2 YFSETQ.

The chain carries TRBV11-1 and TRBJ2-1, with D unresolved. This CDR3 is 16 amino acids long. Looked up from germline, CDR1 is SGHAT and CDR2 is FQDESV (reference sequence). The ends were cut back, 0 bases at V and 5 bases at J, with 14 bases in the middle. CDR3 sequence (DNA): TGTGCCAGCAGCTTAGCAGGAGTTGCACTTCACAATGAGCAGTTCTTC. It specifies CASSLAGVALHNEQFF. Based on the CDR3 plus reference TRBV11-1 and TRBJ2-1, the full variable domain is EAEVAQSPRYKITEKSQAVAFWCDPISGHATLYWYRQILGQGPELLVQFQDESVVDDSQLPKDRFSAERLKGVDSTLKIQPAELGDSAMYLCASSLAGVALHNEQFFGPGTRLTVL.